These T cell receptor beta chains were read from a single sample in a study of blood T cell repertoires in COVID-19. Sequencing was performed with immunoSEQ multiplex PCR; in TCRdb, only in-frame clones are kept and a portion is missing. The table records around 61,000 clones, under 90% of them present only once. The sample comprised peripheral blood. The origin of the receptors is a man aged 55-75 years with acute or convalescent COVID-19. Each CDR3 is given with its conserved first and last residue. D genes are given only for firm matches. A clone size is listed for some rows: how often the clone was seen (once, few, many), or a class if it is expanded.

DNA: TGTGCCAGCTCACCGCCGCAGCTAGCGGGGGGGTCGGGCAATGAGCAGTTCTTC
CDR3: CASSPPQLAGGSGNEQFF
J: TRBJ2-1
D: TRBD2
V: TRBV18
size: NA

DNA: TGTGCCAGCAGCTTAGGGGTAGGCAGGACTAATCAGCCCCAGCATTTT
CDR3: CASSLGVGRTNQPQHF
J: TRBJ1-5
D: NA
V: TRBV7-9
size: once

DNA: TGTGCCAGCAGTGAATCACAGGGCGACACAGATACGCAGTATTTT
CDR3: CASSESQGDTDTQYF
J: TRBJ2-3
D: NA
V: TRBV2
size: NA

DNA: TGTGCCAGCAGCTTAAGGTCTAGTGGGGCCAACGTCCTGACTTTC
CDR3: CASSLRSSGANVLTF
J: TRBJ2-6
D: NA
V: TRBV7-2
size: NA

DNA: TGCGCCAGCAGCTTGGAGCTAACCGGGGAGCTGTTTTTT
CDR3: CASSLELTGELFF
J: TRBJ2-2
D: NA
V: TRBV5-1
size: NA

DNA: TGTGCCAGCAGCCAAGATCGACAGGAGGATGGCTACACCTTC
CDR3: CASSQDRQEDGYTF
J: TRBJ1-2
D: NA
V: TRBV4-2
size: few

DNA: TGTGCCAGCAGATACGACAGGGCACGATTGGATTTCTTT
CDR3: CASRYDRARLDFF
J: TRBJ1-1
D: TRBD1
V: TRBV6-5
size: NA

DNA: TGTGCCAGCGGAACAGGGGGCAACACTGAAGCTTTCTTT
CDR3: CASGTGGNTEAFF
J: TRBJ1-1
D: TRBD1
V: TRBV25-1
size: once

DNA: TGTGCCAGCAGCTTGGGGGACATGGCTAACTCCTACGAGCAGTACTTC
CDR3: CASSLGDMANSYEQYF
J: TRBJ2-7
D: NA
V: TRBV5-4
size: NA

DNA: TGTGCCAGCATGAGGGGGCCAAACTCCTACGAGCAGTACTTC
CDR3: CASMRGPNSYEQYF
J: TRBJ2-7
D: TRBD1
V: TRBV6-5
size: NA

DNA: TGTGCCAGCCCCCAGGGGGCAAAACCAAACACCGGGGAGCTGTTTTTT
CDR3: CASPQGAKPNTGELFF
J: TRBJ2-2
D: NA
V: TRBV21-1
size: NA

DNA: TGTGCCAGCAGCCCCGAGGTTATAGGAAACACCATATATTTT
CDR3: CASSPEVIGNTIYF
J: TRBJ1-3
D: NA
V: TRBV7-2
size: NA

DNA: TGTGCCATCAGTCCGGACAGGGAGGGGCAGCCCCAGCATTTT
CDR3: CAISPDREGQPQHF
J: TRBJ1-5
D: TRBD1
V: TRBV10-3
size: NA

DNA: TGTGCCAGCAGCGTAGGAGAGGGGGCCACAGATACGCAGTATTTT
CDR3: CASSVGEGATDTQYF
J: TRBJ2-3
D: TRBD1
V: TRBV9
size: NA

DNA: TGCGCCAGCAGCTTTACGGGACAGGGGACCCATGGCTACACCTTC
CDR3: CASSFTGQGTHGYTF
J: TRBJ1-2
D: TRBD1
V: TRBV5-1
size: once

DNA: TGCGCCAGCAGCCCGTGGGGCCAGTTACAGTACTTC
CDR3: CASSPWGQLQYF
J: TRBJ2-7
D: NA
V: TRBV5-1
size: NA

DNA: TGCGCCAGCAGCGATCCTGACAGAAACTCTGGAAACACCATATATTTT
CDR3: CASSDPDRNSGNTIYF
J: TRBJ1-3
D: NA
V: TRBV5-1
size: NA

DNA: TGCGCCAGCAGCAGGCGGACAGAAGAAGAGACCCAGTACTTC
CDR3: CASSRRTEEETQYF
J: TRBJ2-5
D: NA
V: TRBV5-1
size: NA

DNA: TGTGCCAGCTCACCACCGGCTGGGGGCACGGCGGATACGCAGTATTTT
CDR3: CASSPPAGGTADTQYF
J: TRBJ2-3
D: NA
V: TRBV18
size: NA

DNA: TGTGCCAGCAGCCATCTCGGACAGGGGACACACACTGAAGCTTTCTTT
CDR3: CASSHLGQGTHTEAFF
J: TRBJ1-1
D: TRBD1
V: TRBV7-2
size: once

DNA: TGTGCCAGTAGTATCTCGATGAGTCAGCCCCAGCATTTT
CDR3: CASSISMSQPQHF
J: TRBJ1-5
D: NA
V: TRBV19
size: NA

DNA: TGTGCCAGCAGTTACTCGGAGAGGCAAGAGACCCAGTACTTC
CDR3: CASSYSERQETQYF
J: TRBJ2-5
D: NA
V: TRBV6-5
size: NA

DNA: TGTGCCAGCTCACCCTCGGGGGGCTATTCACCCCTCCACTTT
CDR3: CASSPSGGYSPLHF
J: TRBJ1-6
D: NA
V: TRBV18
size: NA

DNA: TGTGCCAGTAGTATAGACAGGGTGAACACCGGGGAGCTGTTTTTT
CDR3: CASSIDRVNTGELFF
J: TRBJ2-2
D: NA
V: TRBV19
size: NA

DNA: TGTGCCAGCAGCTTAACAGCTCGCACAGGTAATGAGCAGTTCTTC
CDR3: CASSLTARTGNEQFF
J: TRBJ2-1
D: NA
V: TRBV7-2
size: NA

DNA: TGTGCCAGCAGTTTCAAGGGGGTAGTCCGGGCTGGAAACACCATATATTTT
CDR3: CASSFKGVVRAGNTIYF
J: TRBJ1-3
D: NA
V: TRBV28
size: NA

DNA: TGTGCCAGCAGTTACTCGTGGGAGGCAAATTCACCCCTCCACTTT
CDR3: CASSYSWEANSPLHF
J: TRBJ1-6
D: NA
V: TRBV6-6
size: NA

DNA: TGTGCCAGCAGCCTTGGGGCGGGGATCGATTCACCCCTCCACTTT
CDR3: CASSLGAGIDSPLHF
J: TRBJ1-6
D: NA
V: TRBV11-2
size: NA

DNA: TGTGCCAGCAGCTTAGATGGACAGATAAGCACAGATACGCAGTATTTT
CDR3: CASSLDGQISTDTQYF
J: TRBJ2-3
D: NA
V: TRBV11-3
size: NA

DNA: TGTGCCAGCAGGTCCGGGACAGGATGGAATTCACCCCTCCACTTT
CDR3: CASRSGTGWNSPLHF
J: TRBJ1-6
D: TRBD1
V: TRBV7-2
size: NA

DNA: TGTGCCAGCTCACCCGGGACAAAGGCTAATAATTCACCCCTCCACTTT
CDR3: CASSPGTKANNSPLHF
J: TRBJ1-6
D: NA
V: TRBV18
size: NA

DNA: TGTGCCAGCAGTCCTGACAGGGTCAACGAGCAGTACTTC
CDR3: CASSPDRVNEQYF
J: TRBJ2-7
D: TRBD1
V: TRBV27
size: NA

DNA: TGCGCCAGCAGTGGGGGCCGGGCCAGGGCAGATACGCAGTATTTT
CDR3: CASSGGRARADTQYF
J: TRBJ2-3
D: NA
V: TRBV5-1
size: few

DNA: TGTGCCAGCAGTGAGGACTCTTTGGAGACCCAGTACTTC
CDR3: CASSEDSLETQYF
J: TRBJ2-5
D: NA
V: TRBV2
size: NA

DNA: TGTGCCACCGGGAGATTCTATGGCTACACCTTC
CDR3: CATGRFYGYTF
J: TRBJ1-2
D: NA
V: TRBV15
size: NA

DNA: TGTGCCAGCAGTTTGGGGGCTAGCGGGGGGTACGAGCAGTACTTC
CDR3: CASSLGASGGYEQYF
J: TRBJ2-7
D: TRBD2
V: TRBV28
size: NA

DNA: TGTGCCAGCAGCACTGTCACAGACCATGGAAACACCATATATTTT
CDR3: CASSTVTDHGNTIYF
J: TRBJ1-3
D: NA
V: TRBV7-2
size: NA

DNA: TGTGCCAGTAGTGTCTCTGTGACAGTGAACACTGAAGCTTTCTTT
CDR3: CASSVSVTVNTEAFF
J: TRBJ1-1
D: NA
V: TRBV19
size: NA

DNA: TGTGCCAGCAGCCTGGGAGAGATGACAGATACGCAGTATTTT
CDR3: CASSLGEMTDTQYF
J: TRBJ2-3
D: NA
V: TRBV5-4
size: NA

DNA: TGCAGTGCTAGTATTCAGGGCCTATCTTTGAACACTGAAGCTTTCTTT
CDR3: CSASIQGLSLNTEAFF
J: TRBJ1-1
D: NA
V: TRBV20-1
size: NA

DNA: TGTGCCAGTAGTATAGATCTCTGGACTTATACTGAAGCTTTCTTT
CDR3: CASSIDLWTYTEAFF
J: TRBJ1-1
D: NA
V: TRBV19
size: NA

DNA: TGTGCCAGCTCACCACTTGCGGGGTTAGATTCACCCCTCCACTTT
CDR3: CASSPLAGLDSPLHF
J: TRBJ1-6
D: NA
V: TRBV18
size: NA

DNA: TGTGCCAGTAGATCTGGGCCTCTGAACACTGAAGCTTTCTTT
CDR3: CASRSGPLNTEAFF
J: TRBJ1-1
D: NA
V: TRBV19
size: NA

DNA: TGTGCCAGCTCACCCCAGGGACTTAGCACAGATACGCAGTATTTT
CDR3: CASSPQGLSTDTQYF
J: TRBJ2-3
D: NA
V: TRBV18
size: NA

DNA: TGTGCCAGCAGTTACGTTGCAAGTGAGGGCTATGGCTACACCTTC
CDR3: CASSYVASEGYGYTF
J: TRBJ1-2
D: NA
V: TRBV6-5
size: NA

DNA: TGTGCCAGCAGGGGACCGCCGACTGGCTTCCTCCCCATGAAGGGGGACTTC
CDR3: CASRGPPTGFLPMKGDF
J: TRBJ2-7
D: NA
V: TRBV28
size: NA

DNA: TGTGCCAGCAGCTCTCGACAGGGGACATCCTACGAGCAGTACTTC
CDR3: CASSSRQGTSYEQYF
J: TRBJ2-7
D: NA
V: TRBV21-1
size: NA

DNA: TGTGCCAGCAGTCCCCTGAGGCAGAACACTGAAGCTTTCTTT
CDR3: CASSPLRQNTEAFF
J: TRBJ1-1
D: NA
V: TRBV11-2
size: NA

DNA: TGTGCCAGCAGTTACTCACCAGGGCAAGGCTATGGCTACACCTTC
CDR3: CASSYSPGQGYGYTF
J: TRBJ1-2
D: NA
V: TRBV6-5
size: NA

DNA: TGTGCCAGCAGGGTCGACCACGACTATTCAACTAATGAAAAACTGTTTTTT
CDR3: CASRVDHDYSTNEKLFF
J: TRBJ1-4
D: NA
V: TRBV2
size: NA